This T cell receptor beta chain originates from a study of technical replicates of blood from several donors. Generated by immunoSEQ multiplex PCR, the TCRdb table keeps only in-frame clones and is missing some. The data show around 89,000 clones, 90% to 95% seen once. CDR3 length: 16 amino acids. V lost 7 bases and J 5 bases, leaving 21 bases between the germline ends. This receptor was obtained from a human donor in good health. The rearrangement links TRBV23-1 to TRBJ2-1; D perhaps matches TRBD1 (6 bases). TRBV23-1 is sorted into the ORF group, with uncertain function. The material sequenced was T cells isolated from PBMCs. CDR3 in DNA: TGCGCCAGCAATTCCCAGGGACACCAGGGCAACAATGAGCAGTTCTTC. It encodes CASNSQGHQGNNEQFF.